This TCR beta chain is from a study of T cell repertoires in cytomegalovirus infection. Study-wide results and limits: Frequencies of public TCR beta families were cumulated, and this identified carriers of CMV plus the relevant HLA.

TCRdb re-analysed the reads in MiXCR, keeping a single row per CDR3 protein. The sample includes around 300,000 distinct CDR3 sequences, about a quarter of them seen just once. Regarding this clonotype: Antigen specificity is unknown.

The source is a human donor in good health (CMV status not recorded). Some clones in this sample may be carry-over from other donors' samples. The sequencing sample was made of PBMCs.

The CDR3 nucleotides are TGTGCCTGGAGGTTAGGTACTGAAGCTTTCTTT. This codes for CAWRLGTEAFF. The V and J genes are TRBV30 and TRBJ1-1; D unclear. Trimming took off 3 bases at V and 5 bases at J, with 7 bases between the two ends. Looked up from germline, CDR1 is GTSNPN and CDR2 is SVGIG (reference sequence). This CDR3 has 11 residues.